This T cell receptor beta chain was captured in a study of blood T cell repertoires in COVID-19. About the research overall: COVID-19 samples, acute and convalescent, were from the United States, Italy and Spain. T cells, B-cell-depleted T cells, or PBMCs supplied cDNA or gDNA.

This clone was detected a few times. Per the germline V gene, CDR1 is LGHDT and CDR2 is YNNKEL (reference sequence). Trimming removed 4 bases from V and 3 bases from J, with 18 bases in between. This CDR3 is 16 amino acids long. Per the original methods: Nucleated cell counts were estimated from reference gene primer amplification. The protocol was immunoSEQ multiplex PCR, while the TCRdb copy is restricted to in-frame clones and leaves out a portion. V, J and clone size are taken as reported in that table, and D and trimming were inferred from the DNA itself. This table has approximately 190,000 clones, about 88% appearing once.

V and J are TRBV3-1 (or the pseudogene TRBV3-2) and TRBJ1-2; D not resolved. The sample was peripheral blood. This TCR was recovered from a woman between 40 and 50 years old who had recovered from COVID-19. CDR3 sequence reads: CASSPGSEATYYGYTF. CDR3 nucleotide sequence: TGTGCCAGCAGCCCCGGATCCGAGGCCACTTACTATGGCTACACCTTC.